This T cell receptor beta chain was sequenced in a study of memory CD4+ T cells and cytomegalovirus serostatus. Findings and limits, study-wide: The CMV-associated TCR signature appears largely within the CD4+ memory repertoire.

Single viable CD3+CD4+CD8-CD45RO+ cells were sorted as the memory CD4+ T cells. Donors' CMV status reflects serum IgG against pp150, pp28, p38, p52. Generated by immunoSEQ multiplex PCR, the TCRdb table keeps only in-frame clones and is missing some. The sample shows 25,000 to 35,000 clones, approximately 72% of them seen only once. Trimming stripped 6 bases from V and 2 bases from J, with 11 bases between. CDR1 is LNHDA and CDR2 is SQIVND in the germline V gene (reference sequence). This CDR3 has 14 residues. A few counts support this clone. Its target is not known. Sequenced input: memory CD4+ T cells from blood. This chain joins TRBV19 and TRBJ1-5; D remains unclear. This clonotype was sampled from an adult in good health and CMV-seronegative. Some clones in this sample may be carry-over from other donors' samples. CDR3 protein: CASSPGGGNQPQHF. The CDR3 DNA is TGTGCCAGTAGCCCCGGTGGGGGCAATCAGCCCCAGCATTTT.